One and the same sample provided the 27 T cell receptor beta chains below, sequenced in a study of neoadjuvant anti-PD-1 for oral cavity cancer (dated by TCRdb to 2020 to 2023). The time point label for this specimen denotes: before neoadjuvant nivolumab. The library was prepared using the immunoSEQ multiplex PCR assay. In TCRdb, the immuneACCESS table is reduced to in-frame sequences with V and J assigned. These tables do not hold every clone; where another copy was compared, an unresolved V gene accounts for under half, and the others remain unexplained. The sample profile shows about 6,700 clones; 47% of them were found once. The ten largest clones capture roughly 26% of the sample. This sample comprised tumor tissue, obtained before nivolumab (anti-PD-1) treatment. All receptors come from a person between 40 and 80 years old with oral cavity squamous cell carcinoma.

This clone turned up a few times. This chain joins TRBV2 and TRBJ1-4; D call uncertain. The germline gives CDR1 SNHLY, CDR2 FYNNEI. V gave up 4 bases and J gave up 3 bases, with 12 bases separating them. The CDR3 is 15 residues long. CDR3 bases: TGTGCCAGCAGTGCCGGTGGGGTGTCTAATGAAAAACTGTTTTTT. Residues: CASSAGGVSNEKLFF.

This chain connects TRBV28 to TRBJ2-4, with TRBD1 as a possible D gene (6 bases). Germline V gene data show CDR1 as MDHEN and CDR2 as SYDVKM. The V end was cut by 6 bases, the J end by 6 bases, with 18 bases between. The CDR3 is made up of 15 amino acids. The CDR3 is CASSPLEGRGNIQYF. The CDR3 nucleotides are TGTGCCAGCAGCCCACTGGAAGGCAGGGGAAACATTCAGTACTTC.

The chain recombines TRBV5-1 with TRBJ2-6; no firm D call. CDR1 and CDR2 (germline): SGHRS, YFSETQ. The CDR3 covers 16 residues. V was shortened by 0 bases and J by 0 bases, with 7 bases between the two germline ends. CDR3 DNA: TGCGCCAGCAGCTTGGCTACTATCTCTGGGGCCAACGTCCTGACTTTC. This translates into CASSLATISGANVLTF.

The chain couples TRBV18 to TRBJ1-3; TRBD1 agrees at 9 bases. Germline V gives CDR1 KGHSH, CDR2 LQKENI. The CDR3 length is 15 residues. V shed 5 bases and J 0 bases; nucleotides not matched to a gene: 2. CDR3 DNA sequence: TGTGCCAGCTCAATACAGGGGGCCTCTGGAAACACCATATATTTT. It is translated as CASSIQGASGNTIYF.

The chain employs TRBV10-1 and TRBJ2-3; 7 nucleotides align to TRBD1. This CDR3 is built from 13 residues. CDR1 WNHNN and CDR2 SYGVQD come from the germline V gene (reference sequence). V was clipped by 5 bases and J by 4 bases; unmatched bases: 3. Here the CDR3 DNA reads TGCGCCAGCAGTCGACAGGGTGCAGATACGCAGTATTTT. It is translated as CASSRQGADTQYF.

The chain uses TRBV7-2 and TRBJ2-1; 10 bases map to TRBD1. The CDR3 sequence is 15 residues long. J gave up 8 bases and V 1 base, and 5 bases lay outside the gene matches. The germline gives CDR1 SGHTA, CDR2 FQGNSA. CDR3: CASSLGPGTGDEQFF. DNA for the CDR3: TGTGCCAGCAGCTTAGGTCCCGGGACAGGGGATGAGCAGTTCTTC.

V usage is TRBV20-1 and J usage is TRBJ2-1, with D maybe TRBD2 (6 bases). V lost 0 bases, J lost 12 bases, and 9 bases lay in between. The length of the CDR3 is 11 residues. Germline V gene data show CDR1 as DFQATT and CDR2 as SNEGSKA (reference sequence). The CDR3, as DNA: TGCAGTGCTAGAGATCAAGCGGGGCAGTTCTTC. This sequence encodes CSARDQAGQFF.

The rearrangement links TRBV4-3 to TRBJ1-4; D not resolved. CDR1 is LGHNA and CDR2 is YSLEER in the germline V gene. Trimming removed 0 bases from V and 0 bases from J, with 8 bases in between. This CDR3 comprises 16 residues. In DNA form, the CDR3 reads TGCGCCAGCAGCCAAGATTTCACCGCAACTAATGAAAAACTGTTTTTT. Translated: CASSQDFTATNEKLFF.

This clone has more than one count but fewer than ten. The chain couples TRBV5-1 to TRBJ1-3; unclear D gene. V was clipped by 4 bases and J by 4 bases, with 12 bases between them. This CDR3 comprises 14 residues. The germline CDR1 and CDR2 sequences are SGHRS and YFSETQ. The CDR3 sequence is CASSPNVGGNTIYF. CDR3 coding DNA: TGCGCCAGCAGCCCTAATGTGGGAGGAAACACCATATATTTT.

CDR3 sequence: CASSPTGGSYEQYF. The CDR3 DNA is TGCGCCAGCAGCCCGACAGGGGGTTCCTACGAGCAGTACTTC. The V gene is TRBV5-1, the J gene TRBJ2-7; TRBD1 aligns across 9 bases. Germline-derived CDR1 and CDR2 are SGHRS and YFSETQ. The CDR3 has 14 residues. V lost 4 bases, J lost 1 base, and 3 bases stayed unmatched.

The CDR3 protein is CASSFQASSTDTQYF. CDR3 nucleotide sequence: TGTGCCAGCAGCTTCCAGGCGTCTAGCACAGATACGCAGTATTTT. The chain uses TRBV7-2 and TRBJ2-3, with D uncertain. CDR3 length: 15 amino acids. With 3 bases removed from V and 0 bases from J, the gap between germline ends came to 10 bases. Germline CDR1 and CDR2: SGHTA and FQGNSA.

The chain joins TRBV12-5 to TRBJ2-7; D call uncertain. Germline CDR1 and CDR2: LGHNT and FRNRAP. The CDR3 totals 12 residues. V lost 4 bases and J lost 7, with 11 bases in between. CDR3 sequence reads: CASGSTPEEQYF. CDR3 in DNA: TGTGCTAGTGGTTCGACTCCTGAGGAGCAGTACTTC.

The rearrangement links TRBV25-1 to TRBJ1-6; D might be TRBD1 (5 bases). V dropped 5 bases and J dropped 5 bases, with 10 bases sitting between them. The CDR3 contains 14 residues. In germline, CDR1 is MGHDK, CDR2 SYGVNS. This CDR3 is CASSIGVNNSPLHF. CDR3 nucleotide sequence: TGTGCCAGCAGTATAGGGGTTAATAATTCACCCCTCCACTTT.

The J gene is TRBJ2-2, the V gene TRBV2; the D gene is possibly TRBD2 (6 bases). The CDR3 loop spans 14 amino acids. The germline V and J ends were trimmed by 4 bases and 5 bases, with 11 bases remaining between them. Per germline, CDR1 SNHLY and CDR2 FYNNEI. The CDR3 region has the DNA TGTGCCAGCAGTGTTGGAGGGAGAACCGGGGAGCTGTTTTTT. Translation gives CASSVGGRTGELFF.

V and J are TRBV28 and TRBJ2-3, with 8 nucleotides matching TRBD2. With V trimmed by 2 bases and J by 6 bases, 4 bases remained unmatched. The CDR3 extends over 14 amino acids. CDR1 is MDHEN, CDR2 SYDVKM, per germline. The CDR3: CASSLPAGADTQYF. The CDR3 nucleotides are TGTGCCAGCAGTTTACCAGCGGGGGCCGATACGCAGTATTTT.

This sequence joins TRBV6-1 and TRBJ2-3, with 15 nucleotides matching TRBD2. The CDR3 loop spans 15 amino acids. V shed 4 bases and J 4 bases; nucleotides not matched to a gene: 0. Germline CDR1 and CDR2: MNHNS and SASEGT. The CDR3 DNA reads as TGTGCCAGCAGTGGGACTAGCGGGGGGGCAGATACGCAGTATTTT. Translation gives CASSGTSGGADTQYF.

The V and J genes are TRBV2 and TRBJ2-7; a weak D match, TRBD1 (6 bases). CDR3 length equals 12 residues. Per germline, CDR1 SNHLY and CDR2 FYNNEI. V lost 4 bases and J 3 bases, leaving 7 bases between the germline ends. CDR3 in DNA: TGTGCCAGCAGTGGACAGGTCTACGAGCAGTACTTC. Its translation: CASSGQVYEQYF.

V usage is TRBV29-1 and J usage is TRBJ1-1, with D uncertain. Germline values: CDR1 SQVTM, CDR2 ANQGSEA. The V end lost 3 bases, the J end lost 5 bases, and 13 bases lay between the germline ends. The CDR3 is made up of 13 amino acids. This CDR3 is CSVESRVSTEAFF. CDR3 bases: TGCAGCGTTGAGTCCCGAGTCAGTACTGAAGCTTTCTTT.

V gene TRBV30 combines with J gene TRBJ1-2; 11 bases are shared with TRBD1. The germline CDR1 and CDR2 sequences are GTSNPN and SVGIG (reference sequence). Trimming removed 8 bases from V and 5 bases from J; junction bases left unmatched: 7. This CDR3 contains 13 residues. The CDR3 is CARRDRGTYGYTF. The CDR3 DNA is TGTGCCCGGCGGGACAGGGGGACTTATGGCTACACCTTC.

The chain uses TRBV7-9 and TRBJ1-1; weak D call: TRBD1 (6 bases). CDR3 length: 14 amino acids. Trimming took off 5 bases at V and 4 bases at J, with 14 bases between the two ends. Per the germline V gene, CDR1 is SEHNR and CDR2 is FQNEAQ (reference sequence). CDR3 DNA sequence: TGTGCCAGCAGCCAGACAGGAGGGGGCACTGAAGCTTTCTTT. It yields the protein CASSQTGGGTEAFF.

This chain connects TRBV28 to TRBJ1-4, with D maybe TRBD1 (5 bases). Germline V lookup: CDR1 MDHEN, CDR2 SYDVKM. This CDR3 is built from 12 residues. Trimming pared 6 bases from V and 17 bases from J, leaving 19 bases between. CDR3 in DNA: TGTGCCAGCAGCCCCACGGGGGTGGCGGGTTTTTTT. Its protein is CASSPTGVAGFF.

This clone came up a few times. The chain employs TRBV4-1 and TRBJ1-5, with unresolved D. V dropped 1 base and J dropped 2 bases, with 18 bases sitting between them. CDR3 length: 18 residues. Per germline, CDR1 MGHRA and CDR2 YSYEKL. CDR3 sequence: CASSQGGRAGQGNQPQHF. The CDR3 DNA reads TGCGCCAGCAGCCAAGGAGGGCGGGCCGGGCAGGGCAATCAGCCCCAGCATTTT.

Sample share makes this clone large. At the DNA level, this CDR3 is encoded by other sequences in the same sample as well. This rearrangement joins TRBV7-2 to TRBJ2-7; D is undetermined. The CDR3 is 15 amino acids. With 5 bases removed from V and 1 base from J, the gap between germline ends came to 15 bases. From germline, CDR1 is SGHTA and CDR2 FQGNSA. CDR3 DNA: TGTGCCAGCAGCCTAGACCGGCAACCATCCTACGAGCAGTACTTC. This sequence encodes CASSLDRQPSYEQYF.

The chain is built from TRBV7-8 and TRBJ1-4; D ambiguous. CDR1 and CDR2 from the germline V gene are SGHVS and FQNEAQ. The CDR3 is made up of 12 amino acids. V was pared by 4 bases and J by 3 bases, with 3 bases between. The CDR3 DNA is TGTGCCAGCAGCTCCCCTAATGAAAAACTGTTTTTT. Translation gives CASSSPNEKLFF.

The chain carries TRBV6-6 and TRBJ1-2; no clear D. Germline lookup yields CDR1 MNHNY and CDR2 SVGAGI (reference sequence). V lost 0 bases and J lost 8, with 13 bases in between. There are 14 residues in the CDR3. CDR3 loop: CASSYSNTVNGYTF. The CDR3 DNA sequence: TGTGCCAGCAGTTACTCGAATACAGTCAACGGCTACACCTTC.

The gene calls are TRBV4-3 and TRBJ2-2; 11 bases are a match to TRBD2. From germline, CDR1 is LGHNA and CDR2 YSLEER. The CDR3 contains 18 residues. Losses at the gene ends were 1 base for V and 5 bases for J; bases not matched to a gene: 9. The DNA for the CDR3 is TGCGCCAGCAGCCAAGCCCCATCTAGCGGGGGGTGGACCGGGGAGCTGTTTTTT. Translated: CASSQAPSSGGWTGELFF.

V and J are TRBV7-2 and TRBJ2-1; D is undetermined. The CDR3 spans 15 residues. Trimming left V 1 base short and J 8 bases short, with 15 bases between. From germline, CDR1 is SGHTA and CDR2 FQGNSA. As DNA, the CDR3 is TGTGCCAGCAGCTTAGTGGGATTTGACATCGATGAGCAGTTCTTC. The encoded protein is CASSLVGFDIDEQFF.